Each of the 2 T cell receptor beta chains below was sequenced from the same sample in a study of blood T cell repertoires in COVID-19. TCRdb's table, derived via immunoSEQ multiplex PCR, lists solely in-frame clones and lacks some. The sample lists some 260,000 clones; roughly 91% were seen once. Sequencing input: peripheral blood. These receptors all stem from a middle-aged woman who had recovered from COVID-19.

This clone was detected a few times. The chain links TRBV30 to TRBJ2-7; D is undetermined. Trimming shortened V by 1 base and J by 9 bases, and 10 bases separated the two germline ends. CDR1 and CDR2 (germline): GTSNPN, SVGIG (reference sequence). The CDR3 length is 11 residues. CDR3 region: CAWSGPPGQYF. CDR3 sequence (DNA): TGTGCCTGGAGTGGCCCCCCGGGGCAGTACTTC.

The chain carries TRBV5-6 and TRBJ1-1, with D possibly matching TRBD1 (5 bases). Germline CDR1 reads SGHDT; CDR2 reads YYEEEE. This CDR3 spans 15 amino acids. Trimming shortened V by 0 bases and J by 0 bases, and 9 bases separated the two germline ends. The chain's CDR3 is CASSLAGGMNTEAFF. Written as DNA, the CDR3 is TGTGCCAGCAGCTTGGCCGGGGGAATGAACACTGAAGCTTTCTTT.